The rows below give T cell receptor beta chains drawn from one sample of a study of identical twins. TCRdb itself ran the 5' RACE reads through MiXCR, one entry per CDR3 protein. In the table there are around 1.7 million distinct CDR3 sequences, about 31% of which are singletons. Sequencing was performed on cord blood. These TCRs come from a newborn girl in good health. The CDR3 runs from the conserved cysteine through the conserved F or W. The D gene is left open where the match is weak. Size tells how often a clone was seen (once, few, many) or the class of an expanded clone, and some rows leave it out.

v_call,j_call,clone_size,d_call,cdr3_aa,cdr3_nt
TRBV7-9,TRBJ1-1,many,.,CASSLAGAEAFF,TGTGCCAGCAGTTTGGCAGGGGCAGAAGCTTTCTTT
TRBV12-3/TRBV12-4,TRBJ2-4,.,.,CASRGQGSIQYF,TGTGCCAGCAGGGGCCAGGGAAGCATTCAGTACTTC
TRBV7-2,TRBJ2-2,.,TRBD2,CASSSGTTNTGELFF,TGTGCCAGCAGCTCCGGGACTACCAACACCGGGGAGCTGTTTTTT
TRBV6-6,TRBJ1-6,.,.,CASSYGQRNNSPLHF,TGTGCCAGCAGTTACGGACAGAGAAATAATTCACCCCTCCACTTT
TRBV10-3,TRBJ2-7,.,TRBD1,CAISGNQGASEQYF,TGTGCCATCAGTGGCAACCAGGGGGCTTCCGAGCAGTACTTC
TRBV10-3,TRBJ2-5,.,TRBD2,CAIRSSGGAGETQYF,TGTGCCATCAGGTCTAGCGGGGGGGCTGGGGAGACCCAGTACTTC
TRBV4-1,TRBJ2-7,few,TRBD2,CASSQESGGGTIFYEQYF,TGCGCCAGCAGCCAAGAATCAGGCGGGGGGACGATCTTCTACGAGCAGTACTTC
TRBV12-3/TRBV12-4,TRBJ2-7,.,TRBD2,CASSLGGTRGQYF,TGTGCCAGCAGTTTAGGGGGGACTAGAGGGCAGTACTTC
TRBV20-1,TRBJ1-5,few,TRBD1,CSATPQGANSNQPQHF,TGCAGTGCTACACCACAGGGGGCGAATAGCAATCAGCCCCAGCATTTT
TRBV3-1,TRBJ2-7,few,.,CASSHEGYEQYF,TGTGCCAGCAGCCACGAGGGATACGAGCAGTACTTC
TRBV12-3/TRBV12-4,TRBJ2-4,many,.,CASSLPSGNIQYF,TGTGCCAGCAGTTTACCCTCAGGAAACATTCAGTACTTC
TRBV5-1,TRBJ1-2,.,.,CASAGTAFLDGYTF,TGCGCCAGCGCCGGGACGGCTTTCTTGGATGGCTACACCTTC
TRBV3-1,TRBJ2-3,few,TRBD2,CASSRPSGSGDTQYF,TGTGCCAGCAGTCGGCCTAGCGGGAGTGGAGATACGCAGTATTTT
TRBV14,TRBJ2-5,few,.,CASGVGEGLRETQYF,TGTGCCAGCGGTGTTGGCGAAGGGCTCAGAGAGACCCAGTACTTC
TRBV19,TRBJ2-1,.,.,CASSIRVGYNEQFF,TGTGCCAGTAGTATCAGGGTGGGTTACAATGAGCAGTTCTTC
TRBV11-2,TRBJ2-7,few,.,CASSLARSEQYF,TGTGCCAGCAGCTTAGCCCGATCCGAGCAGTACTTC
TRBV7-2,TRBJ1-2,.,.,CASSVISAYGYTF,TGTGCCAGCAGCGTAATAAGCGCGTATGGCTACACCTTC
TRBV21-1,TRBJ1-4,few,.,CASSKVREKLFF,TGTGCCAGCAGCAAAGTCAGGGAAAAACTGTTTTTT
TRBV4-1,TRBJ2-3,.,.,CASSQDQGGGTDTQYF,TGCGCCAGCAGCCAAGATCAGGGGGGGGGCACAGATACGCAGTATTTT
TRBV5-1,TRBJ1-2,.,.,CASSLMGTDYGYTF,TGCGCCAGCAGCTTGATGGGGACGGATTATGGCTACACCTTC
TRBV28,TRBJ1-2,few,.,CASSLGNRVHGYTF,TGTGCCAGCAGTTTGGGAAACAGGGTCCATGGCTACACCTTC
TRBV29-1,TRBJ1-5,.,TRBD1,CSVSTGGSNQPQHF,TGCAGCGTCTCGACAGGGGGGAGCAATCAGCCCCAGCATTTT
TRBV6-4,TRBJ1-6,few,.,CASSDSPAPYNSPLHF,TGTGCCAGCAGTGACTCCCCAGCGCCCTATAATTCACCCCTCCACTTT
TRBV28,TRBJ1-5,.,TRBD1,CASSLGTGGWSNQPQHF,TGTGCCAGCAGTTTGGGGACAGGGGGCTGGAGCAATCAGCCCCAGCATTTT
TRBV28,TRBJ2-4,.,TRBD2,CASSLPTSDAQYF,TGTGCCAGCAGTTTACCAACTAGCGACGCGCAGTACTTC
TRBV4-1,TRBJ2-5,few,.,CASSTNQGGQETQYF,TGCGCCAGCAGCACCAACCAGGGGGGCCAAGAGACCCAGTACTTC
TRBV28,TRBJ2-6,few,.,CASSFIRSSGANVLTF,TGTGCCAGCAGTTTTATCAGGTCTTCTGGGGCCAACGTCCTGACTTTC
TRBV12-3/TRBV12-4,TRBJ2-1,many,.,CASRPEGWLAPPYNEQFF,TGTGCCAGCAGACCTGAGGGGTGGCTAGCGCCACCCTACAATGAGCAGTTCTTC
TRBV20-1,TRBJ2-3,few,.,CSAVLKRVVTDTQYF,TGCAGTGCTGTACTAAAGCGGGTCGTCACAGATACGCAGTATTTT
TRBV3-1,TRBJ1-1,.,.,CASSQDGGGWTEAFF,TGTGCCAGCAGCCAAGATGGCGGGGGGTGGACTGAAGCTTTCTTT
TRBV10-3,TRBJ2-3,many,TRBD2,CAISEPTSGGTDTQYF,TGTGCCATCAGTGAGCCCACCAGCGGGGGCACAGATACGCAGTATTTT
TRBV29-1,TRBJ1-1,few,.,CSVVDVTNTEAFF,TGCAGCGTTGTGGACGTAACGAACACTGAAGCTTTCTTT
TRBV6-2/TRBV6-3,TRBJ2-7,once,.,CASRTFRAGREQYF,TGTGCCAGCAGGACGTTCAGGGCGGGGCGCGAGCAGTACTTC
TRBV20-1,TRBJ2-7,.,TRBD2,CSARRVSGRASYEQYF,TGCAGTGCTAGACGGGTTAGCGGGAGGGCCTCCTACGAGCAGTACTTC
TRBV13,TRBJ1-2,.,.,CASSLRPAFVYGYTF,TGTGCCAGCAGCTTACGCCCAGCTTTTGTCTATGGCTACACCTTC
TRBV5-1,TRBJ2-3,few,.,CASSWRGRDDTDTQYF,TGCGCCAGCAGCTGGAGGGGGAGGGACGACACAGATACGCAGTATTTT
TRBV20-1,TRBJ2-3,.,TRBD2,CSARRLAGGPDTQYF,TGCAGTGCTAGGAGACTAGCGGGAGGGCCGGATACGCAGTATTTT
TRBV28,TRBJ2-1,.,.,CASSLALGIIYNEQFF,TGTGCCAGCAGTTTGGCGTTGGGTATAATTTACAATGAGCAGTTCTTC
TRBV27,TRBJ2-7,.,TRBD1,CASSLTTGDSNYEQYF,TGTGCCAGCAGTTTGACAACCGGGGACAGCAACTACGAGCAGTACTTC
TRBV19,TRBJ2-6,.,.,CASSIDVISGANVLTF,TGTGCCAGTAGTATTGACGTAATCTCTGGGGCCAACGTCCTGACTTTC
TRBV12-3/TRBV12-4,TRBJ2-1,.,.,CASSFGTPNEQFF,TGTGCCAGCAGTTTCGGGACCCCCAATGAGCAGTTCTTC
TRBV12-3/TRBV12-4,TRBJ2-1,.,.,CASSLLGGLVNEQFF,TGTGCCAGCAGTTTACTGGGGGGCCTTGTCAATGAGCAGTTCTTC
TRBV24-1,TRBJ2-7,.,TRBD1,CATWRDRGVGQYF,TGTGCCACCTGGAGGGACAGGGGCGTTGGGCAGTACTTC
TRBV6-2/TRBV6-3,TRBJ2-7,.,TRBD2,CASSLGTSGNWGEQYF,TGTGCCAGCAGCCTTGGGACTAGCGGGAACTGGGGCGAGCAGTACTTC
TRBV20-1,TRBJ1-2,few,.,CSAPRGVNYGYTF,TGCAGTGCCCCCCGGGGGGTCAACTATGGCTACACCTTC
TRBV28,TRBJ1-6,.,TRBD1,CASSFTGVGSPLHF,TGTGCCAGCAGCTTCACAGGGGTGGGTTCACCCCTCCACTTT
TRBV5-1,TRBJ1-2,few,.,CASSLFGQPRYGYTF,TGCGCCAGCAGCTTGTTTGGGCAGCCCCGCTATGGCTACACCTTC
TRBV20-1,TRBJ2-7,.,.,CSARPSLSSYEQYF,TGCAGTGCTAGACCCAGCCTCAGCTCCTACGAGCAGTACTTC
TRBV5-1,TRBJ2-5,many,.,CASSLDRQETQYF,TGCGCCAGCAGCTTGGACAGGCAAGAGACCCAGTACTTC
TRBV12-3/TRBV12-4,TRBJ2-7,.,.,CASSLRRTKGEQYF,TGTGCCAGCAGTTTACGTCGGACTAAGGGCGAGCAGTACTTC
TRBV5-1,TRBJ2-1,once,TRBD2,CASSSLAGGPESSSYNEQFF,TGCGCCAGCAGCTCCCTAGCGGGAGGGCCAGAGTCGAGCTCCTACAATGAGCAGTTCTTC